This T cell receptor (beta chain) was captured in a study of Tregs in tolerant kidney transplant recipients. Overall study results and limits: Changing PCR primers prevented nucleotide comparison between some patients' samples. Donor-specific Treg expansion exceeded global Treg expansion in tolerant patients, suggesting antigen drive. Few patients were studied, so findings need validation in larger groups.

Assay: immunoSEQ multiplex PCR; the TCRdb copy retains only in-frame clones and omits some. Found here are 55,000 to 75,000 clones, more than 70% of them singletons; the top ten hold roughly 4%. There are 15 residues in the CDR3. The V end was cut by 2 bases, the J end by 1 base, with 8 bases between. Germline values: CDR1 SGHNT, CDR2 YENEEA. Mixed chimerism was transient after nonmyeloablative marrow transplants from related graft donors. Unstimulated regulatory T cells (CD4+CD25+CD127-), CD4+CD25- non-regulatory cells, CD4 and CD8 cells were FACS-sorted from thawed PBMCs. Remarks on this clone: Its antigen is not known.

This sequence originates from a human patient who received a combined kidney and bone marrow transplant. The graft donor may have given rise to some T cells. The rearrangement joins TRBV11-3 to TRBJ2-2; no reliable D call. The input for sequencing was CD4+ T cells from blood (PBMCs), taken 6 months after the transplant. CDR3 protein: CASSLSTQNTGELFF. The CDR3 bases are TGTGCCAGCAGCTTAAGTACTCAGAACACCGGGGAGCTGTTTTTT.